What follows is one TCR beta chain and its context. The PCR ran on 60 Vbeta and 13 Jbeta primers. Assay: immunoSEQ multiplex PCR; the TCRdb copy retains only in-frame clones and omits some. This sample's clone table lists nearly 200,000 clones. This sample is drawn from a study of cytomegalovirus exposure and HLA in healthy donors. Looked up from germline, CDR1 is SGHNT and CDR2 is YYREEE (reference sequence). This CDR3 is built from 16 residues. The junction had 10 bases not matched to a gene; V was cut back by 4 bases and J by 2 bases. The gene calls are TRBV5-4 and TRBJ2-5, with TRBD2 matching 8 bases. The sequencing input was PBMCs. The sequence came from a boy younger than 18 in good health and CMV-seronegative. CDR3 bases: TGTGCCAGCAGCCGGGGGGTAGCGGGGATGCAAGAGACCCAGTACTTC. Its translation: CASSRGVAGMQETQYF. The entire variable domain, with the rest obtained from reference TRBV5-4 and TRBJ2-5, is as follows: ETGVTQSPTHLIKTRGQQVTLRCSSQSGHNTVSWYQQALGQGPQFIFQYYREEENGRGNFPPRFSGLQFPNYSSELNVNALELDDSALYLCASSRGVAGMQETQYFGPGTRLLVL.